Listed below are T cell receptor beta chains from one sample, sequenced in a study of blood T cell repertoires in COVID-19. Repertoires were generated with immunoSEQ multiplex PCR, while TCRdb's copy carries only in-frame clones and drops some. The sample records 200,000 to 250,000 clones, roughly 84% being singletons. The material sequenced was PBMCs or T cells enriched from blood (not recorded which). The receptors originated from a woman aged 35 to 49 who had recovered from COVID-19. Both conserved end residues are part of each CDR3. The D gene is left open where the match is weak. The listing skips clone size in some rows; elsewhere it reads once, few, many or a size class.

clone size	V gene	D gene	J gene	CDR3 protein	CDR3 DNA
once	TRBV24-1	TRBD2	TRBJ2-3	CATSPREVADTQYF	TGTGCCACCAGCCCGCGGGAGGTCGCAGATACGCAGTATTTT
.	TRBV10-1	.	TRBJ2-1	CASSGNGDSYNEQFF	TGCGCCAGCAGTGGAAACGGGGACTCCTACAATGAGCAGTTCTTC
.	TRBV19	.	TRBJ2-7	CASSIDTTYEQYF	TGTGCCAGTAGTATCGACACGACCTACGAGCAGTACTTC
.	TRBV18	.	TRBJ1-6	CASSPGPNNSPLHF	TGTGCCAGCTCACCGGGGCCTAATAATTCACCCCTCCACTTT
.	TRBV19	TRBD2	TRBJ2-1	CASSISVLGLAGVYEQFF	TGTGCCAGTAGTATCTCGGTATTAGGGCTAGCGGGAGTATATGAGCAGTTCTTC
.	TRBV6-2/TRBV6-3	.	TRBJ1-2	CASSSARTYGYTF	TGTGCCAGCAGTTCCGCCAGAACCTATGGCTACACCTTC
.	TRBV7-8	.	TRBJ1-4	CASSFGSNEKLFF	TGTGCCAGCAGCTTTGGCAGTAATGAAAAACTGTTTTTT
.	TRBV7-7	TRBD2	TRBJ2-5	CASSPGAGPQETQYF	TGTGCCAGCAGCCCCGGAGCGGGACCACAAGAGACCCAGTACTTC
.	TRBV2	TRBD2	TRBJ2-7	CASRTSAAYEQYF	TGTGCCAGCAGGACTAGCGCCGCCTACGAGCAGTACTTC
.	TRBV30	TRBD2	TRBJ2-2	CAWSWEGWTGELFF	TGTGCCTGGAGTTGGGAGGGCTGGACCGGGGAGCTGTTTTTT
.	TRBV24-1	TRBD1	TRBJ2-1	CATSPTGVNNEQFF	TGTGCCACCAGTCCAACAGGGGTAAACAATGAGCAGTTCTTC
.	TRBV3-1/TRBV3-2	.	TRBJ2-5	CASSEGTRETQYF	TGTGCCAGCAGCGAAGGGACAAGGGAGACCCAGTACTTC
.	TRBV7-8	TRBD1	TRBJ1-6	CASSVRQGGSPLHF	TGTGCCAGCAGCGTCCGACAGGGTGGCTCACCCCTCCACTTT
.	TRBV28	.	TRBJ1-6	CASTGPMNSPLHF	TGTGCCAGCACAGGGCCGATGAATTCACCCCTCCACTTT
.	TRBV5-1	TRBD1	TRBJ1-6	CASSPDRARSPLHF	TGCGCCAGCAGCCCGGACAGGGCAAGATCACCCCTCCACTTT
.	TRBV7-3	TRBD1	TRBJ2-1	CASSPGQGFNEQFF	TGTGCCAGCTCGCCGGGACAGGGGTTCAATGAGCAGTTCTTC
.	TRBV30	.	TRBJ1-1	CAWSVGGSYTEAFF	TGTGCCTGGAGTGTCGGAGGATCTTACACTGAAGCTTTCTTT
once	TRBV18	.	TRBJ1-1	CASSPPPGQNTEAFF	TGTGCCAGCTCACCACCGCCGGGACAGAACACTGAAGCTTTCTTT
.	TRBV9	TRBD1	TRBJ1-3	CASSVTGAGNTIYF	TGTGCCAGCAGCGTTACAGGGGCTGGAAACACCATATATTTT
.	TRBV12-3/TRBV12-4	TRBD2	TRBJ2-1	CASGTNSYNEQFF	TGTGCCAGCGGGACTAACTCCTACAATGAGCAGTTCTTC
.	TRBV3-1/TRBV3-2	.	TRBJ2-5	CASSLQGGWETQYF	TGTGCCAGCAGCCTCCAAGGGGGTTGGGAGACCCAGTACTTC
.	TRBV11-2	.	TRBJ1-1	CASSGRTDNTEAFF	TGTGCCAGCAGCGGCCGGACAGATAACACTGAAGCTTTCTTT
.	TRBV10-1	.	TRBJ2-1	CASSDSGAYNEQFF	TGCGCCAGCAGTGACAGCGGTGCCTACAATGAGCAGTTCTTC
once	TRBV5-5	.	TRBJ1-1	CASSLVISFDTEAFF	TGTGCCAGCAGCTTGGTTATTTCCTTCGACACTGAAGCTTTCTTT
.	TRBV3-1/TRBV3-2	TRBD1	TRBJ2-2	CASSVLRGRDTGELFF	TGTGCCAGCAGCGTCCTCAGGGGGCGAGACACCGGGGAGCTGTTTTTT
.	TRBV2	.	TRBJ2-5	CASSGWTPPQETQYF	TGTGCCAGCAGTGGATGGACACCTCCTCAAGAGACCCAGTACTTC
.	TRBV18	.	TRBJ1-1	CASSAQGWDTEAFF	TGTGCCAGCTCTGCTCAGGGATGGGACACTGAAGCTTTCTTT
.	TRBV5-1	TRBD1	TRBJ1-1	CASSSRLGQGGEAFF	TGCGCCAGCAGCTCTCGCCTCGGACAGGGGGGTGAAGCTTTCTTT
.	TRBV11-3	.	TRBJ1-1	CASSLGGATTEAFF	TGTGCCAGCAGCTTGGGGGGGGCGACCACTGAAGCTTTCTTT
.	TRBV6-1	.	TRBJ1-4	CASSRSGAGNEKLFF	TGTGCCAGCAGTCGGTCAGGGGCGGGTAATGAAAAACTGTTTTTT
once	TRBV28	TRBD2	TRBJ2-4	CASTRKKREYVNIQYF	TGTGCCAGCACCCGAAAAAAGCGGGAGTATGTAAACATTCAGTACTTC
.	TRBV10-3	TRBD1	TRBJ1-4	CAISSDRAGEKLFF	TGTGCCATCAGTTCGGACAGGGCAGGGGAAAAACTGTTTTTT
few	TRBV25-1	.	TRBJ1-4	CASSESTGFNEKLFF	TGTGCCAGCAGTGAATCCACAGGGTTTAATGAAAAACTGTTTTTT
.	TRBV18	.	TRBJ1-3	CASSPPRSGNTIYF	TGTGCCAGCTCACCACCGCGCTCTGGAAACACCATATATTTT
.	TRBV5-1	.	TRBJ2-7	CASSFASDSYEQYF	TGCGCCAGCAGCTTCGCTAGCGACTCCTACGAGCAGTACTTC
.	TRBV30	.	TRBJ1-5	CAWSDRQLNQPQHF	TGTGCCTGGAGTGACAGACAGCTCAATCAGCCCCAGCATTTT
.	TRBV24-1	.	TRBJ2-5	CATSDLEETQYF	TGTGCCACCAGTGATTTGGAGGAGACCCAGTACTTC
.	TRBV5-4	.	TRBJ2-7	CASSAGFPMNSYEQYF	TGTGCCAGCAGCGCAGGGTTTCCTATGAACTCCTACGAGCAGTACTTC
.	TRBV2	.	TRBJ1-1	CASSVSFRGQNTEAFF	TGTGCCAGCAGTGTCTCGTTCCGGGGACAGAACACTGAAGCTTTCTTT
.	TRBV29-1	.	TRBJ2-3	CSVGARGTDTQYF	TGCAGCGTTGGTGCCAGGGGCACAGATACGCAGTATTTT
few	TRBV25-1	.	TRBJ1-4	CASSDQQVTNEKLFF	TGTGCCAGCAGTGACCAACAGGTGACTAATGAAAAACTGTTTTTT